The clone carrying this T cell receptor beta chain was found many times. Produced via immunoSEQ multiplex PCR; TCRdb's table is partial and in-frame only. This table holds approximately 89,000 clones, over 60% found once. This CDR3 has 18 amino acids. Trimming removed 1 base from V and 2 bases from J, with 19 bases in between. This sample is drawn from a study of blood T cell repertoires in COVID-19. The chain uses TRBV23-1 and TRBJ2-3, with D maybe TRBD2 (6 bases). TRBV23-1 is an open reading frame whose function is uncertain. The source of this sequence is a human donor in a cohort sampled during active COVID-19. Material: peripheral blood. The CDR3 is CASSQWGDGTGNTDTQYF. The CDR3 region has the DNA TGCGCCAGCAGTCAATGGGGAGACGGGACTGGTAACACAGATACGCAGTATTTT.